This is a list of T cell receptor beta chains from one sample in a study of early stage breast cancer tumors. Using immunoSEQ multiplex PCR, the repertoire was profiled, and TCRdb retains in-frame clones only, with some absent. Of 20,000 or so clones listed, 76% are singletons. Sequencing was carried out using blood. These receptors were obtained from a person aged 55 to 69 with breast cancer. Each CDR3 is given with its conserved first and last residue.

j_call v_call cdr3_aa
TRBJ2-7 TRBV18 CASSRQGAGEQYF
TRBJ2-2 TRBV9 CASSVRERTGELFF
TRBJ2-2 TRBV7-2 CASSSYSAGELFF
TRBJ2-3 TRBV19 CASSPGTGGTDTQYF
TRBJ2-1 TRBV4-2 CASSQDQRKSSYNEQFF
TRBJ1-1 TRBV19 CATREEGRWTEAFF
TRBJ2-5 TRBV6-6 CASRHASGGQETQYF
TRBJ1-1 TRBV7-3 CASSPGRDHEAFF
TRBJ2-7 TRBV7-2 CASSRQGLYEQYF
TRBJ1-5 TRBV10-3 CAISGGGTGNQPQHF
TRBJ2-1 TRBV29-1 CSVEERAASEQFF
TRBJ2-4 TRBV6-6 CASSSGQGAKNIQYF
TRBJ2-5 TRBV14 CASSQQPPGGTQYF
TRBJ1-1 TRBV4-2 CASSQEPTGVDTEAFF
TRBJ2-1 TRBV27 CASSFWVVSSYNEQFF
TRBJ2-7 TRBV4-2 CASSQRVSYEQYF
TRBJ1-5 TRBV9 CASSPGDSTTNQPQHF
TRBJ2-7 TRBV9 CASSVYDARRDEQYF
TRBJ2-1 TRBV15 CATAKWLASFNEQFF
TRBJ1-4 TRBV27 CASRMGQGNEKLFF
TRBJ2-7 TRBV6-5 CASSLTGRDYEQYF
TRBJ1-4 TRBV15 CATTRDSPTNEKLFF
TRBJ1-6 TRBV5-4 CASSLKGNSPLHF
TRBJ1-3 TRBV5-8 CASTRSSGNTIYF
TRBJ1-3 TRBV30 CAWSDTGSSGNTIYF
TRBJ2-1 TRBV7-7 CASSLYSTGVNEQFF